This T cell receptor beta chain was obtained from a study of spatial heterogeneity in lung cancer. Study as a whole: There were approximately 69 donors, all of them untreated patients with early-stage non-small cell lung cancer.

The time point is: blood at routine non-recurrence follow-up after resection. Whole RNA from tumor, nontumor lung or frozen PBMC was sequenced unsorted. TCRdb re-called the 5' RACE reads with MiXCR, one entry per CDR3 protein. The sample has roughly 110,000 distinct CDR3 sequences; approximately 10% are singletons. V lost 0 bases, J lost 0 bases, and 6 bases lay in between. Germline CDR1 and CDR2: MNHEY and SMNVEV (reference sequence). The CDR3 totals 15 residues. The chain has TRBV27 and TRBJ1-5; D is uncertain. The TCR was taken from a female donor with early-stage non-small cell lung cancer. Specimen: PBMCs, collected at follow-up. The chain's CDR3 is CASSLSSYSNQPQHF. CDR3 in DNA: TGTGCCAGCAGTTTATCGAGCTATAGCAATCAGCCCCAGCATTTT.